This TCR beta chain is from a study of cytomegalovirus exposure and HLA in healthy donors. Study-wide points: Most of the TCR beta V segments (in an earlier analysis) were productive either about 90% or about 30% of the time. Follow-up analysis found HLA locus-dependent TCR association rates, highest for DRB1 and lowest for HLA-C.

The V segment lost 11 bases and the J segment 2 bases; nucleotides outside the gene matches: 3. Germline V CDR1 and CDR2: SNHLY, FYNNEI. There are 14 residues in the CDR3. Points on this clone: The antigen is unknown.

PCR used 60 Vbeta primers and 13 Jbeta primers. In the authors' workflow: The authors later counted about 80 million unique TCR beta chains, some 11 million of them shared. Sequencing used immunoSEQ multiplex PCR; TCRdb keeps in-frame clones, though not all of them. V, J and clone size are taken as reported in that table, and D and trimming were inferred from the DNA itself. In the table there are about 150,000 clones, about three quarters of which are singletons. The chain is built from TRBV2 and TRBJ2-6; 10 nucleotides agree with TRBD1. Sequenced: PBMCs. This receptor was taken from a middle-aged woman in good health and CMV-seronegative. The CDR3 spells CAGQGGTGANVLTF. In DNA, the CDR3 is TGTGCCGGACAGGGGGGGACTGGGGCCAACGTCCTGACTTTC.